The 12 T cell receptor beta chains reported below all come from one sample, sequenced in a study of T cell changes during pregnancy in multiple sclerosis. Assay used: immunoSEQ multiplex PCR; TCRdb lists only in-frame clones, some missing. Counted here are about 40,000 clones, roughly 88% occurring once; the ten biggest clones make up about 1.2%. The sequences come from CD4+ T cells from peripheral blood mononuclear cells, collected before pregnancy. Every receptor here comes from a female donor with multiple sclerosis, enrolled in a pregnancy study.

The gene calls are TRBV21-1 and TRBJ1-5; the table's TRBD1 call for D was not verified on the DNA. TRBV21-1 is labeled a pseudogene. This CDR3 is 15 amino acids long. CDR3 amino acids: CASSPHRGVNQPQHF. CDR3 DNA sequence: TGTGCCAGCAGCCCACACAGGGGGGTCAATCAGCCCCAGCATTTT.

The rearrangement links TRBV7-2 to TRBJ2-1; 9 bases match TRBD2. CDR3 length: 14 residues. CDR1 is SGHTA, CDR2 FQGNSA, per germline. V was clipped by 4 bases and J by 5 bases; unmatched bases: 3. The CDR3 region is CASSYGLANNEQFF. The CDR3 DNA follows: TGTGCCAGCAGCTACGGACTAGCGAACAATGAGCAGTTCTTC.

This sequence joins TRBV5-1 and TRBJ2-1, with 7 nucleotides matching TRBD2. Trimming removed 5 bases from V and 8 bases from J; junction bases left unmatched: 16. CDR1 SGHRS and CDR2 YFSETQ come from the germline V gene. The CDR3 has 16 amino acids. CDR3 bases: TGCGCCAGCAGTCTGGGTAGCAGCGGGAATGAGGATGAGCAGTTCTTC. Protein product: CASSLGSSGNEDEQFF.

The V and J genes are TRBV6-5 and TRBJ2-1, with D uncertain. The V and J ends lost 1 base and 8 bases respectively, with 6 bases between them. The CDR3 loop spans 12 amino acids. Germline-derived CDR1 and CDR2 are MNHEY and SVGAGI. The CDR3 DNA reads TGTGCCAGCAGTTACTATGGAGATGAGCAGTTCTTC. Its translation is CASSYYGDEQFF.

J is TRBJ2-7 and V is TRBV2, with 12 positions matching TRBD2. This CDR3 is built from 13 residues. The germline V gene has CDR1 SNHLY and CDR2 FYNNEI. With 6 bases clipped from V and 5 bases from J, the junction kept 2 bases outside the gene matches. The CDR3 bases are TGTGCCAGCAGACTAGCGGGAGGACACGAGCAGTACTTC. This codes for CASRLAGGHEQYF.

The rearrangement uses TRBV5-1 and TRBJ1-5; 7 bases are a match to TRBD1. Germline V gives CDR1 SGHRS, CDR2 YFSETQ. V gave up 4 bases and J gave up 7 bases; unmatched junction bases: 11. This CDR3 comprises 15 residues. The CDR3 protein is CASSVDGQVYQPQHF. CDR3 DNA sequence: TGCGCCAGCAGCGTGGATGGACAGGTATACCAGCCCCAGCATTTT.

Remarks on this clone: The identical CDR3 is also encoded by other nucleotide sequences in the sample. Written as DNA, the CDR3 is TGTGCCAGCAGTTATAGCGGCGGGAGTCACAATGAGCAGTTCTTC. It translates to CASSYSGGSHNEQFF. This sequence joins TRBV6-5 and TRBJ2-1; 7 bases agree with TRBD2. The ends lost 3 bases at V and 5 bases at J; junction bases unmatched: 7. The CDR3 is made up of 15 amino acids. The V gene's germline CDR1 is MNHEY and CDR2 SVGAGI.

This clone has just one count. The chain uses TRBV29-1 and TRBJ2-7; 12 bases agree with TRBD2. This CDR3 has 17 amino acids. Germline CDR1 SQVTM, CDR2 ANQGSEA. J lost 9 bases, V lost 6 bases, and 21 bases had no gene match. The CDR3 region is CSVAGLAGPARVPRQYF. CDR3 nucleotide sequence: TGCAGCGTGGCAGGACTAGCGGGACCGGCCCGCGTTCCTAGGCAGTACTTC.

The rearrangement links TRBV9 to TRBJ2-1; TRBD2 agrees at 15 bases. The CDR3 has 20 amino acids. CDR1 and CDR2 from the germline V gene are SGDLS and YYNGEE. V trimming: 3 bases; J trimming: 0 bases; junction bases outside the gene matches: 10. The CDR3 DNA reads TGTGCCAGCAGCGCCCTGGGGACTAGCGGGAGGTCCAGCTCCTACAATGAGCAGTTCTTC. Its protein product is CASSALGTSGRSSSYNEQFF.

The gene calls are TRBV19 and TRBJ1-1; 8 bases align to TRBD1. Looked up from germline, CDR1 is LNHDA and CDR2 is SQIVND (reference sequence). V trimming: 4 bases; J trimming: 4 bases; junction bases outside the gene matches: 8. CDR3 length: 15 amino acids. The CDR3: CASSTTGTGLTEAFF. The CDR3 DNA reads as TGTGCCAGTAGTACTACCGGGACAGGTCTCACTGAAGCTTTCTTT.

The sample holds a few counts of this clone. The chain joins TRBV28 to TRBJ1-1; a possible D gene is TRBD1 (5 bases). The CDR3 is made up of 13 amino acids. Deletions cut 5 bases from V and 2 bases from J, with 9 bases between. CDR1 is MDHEN and CDR2 is SYDVKM in the germline V gene. CDR3 bases: TGTGCCAGCAGTGGGGGGAAAAACACTGAAGCTTTCTTT. It codes for CASSGGKNTEAFF.

The chain employs TRBV6-6 and TRBJ1-2; D may be TRBD1 (6 bases). Germline CDR1 is MNHNY and CDR2 is SVGAGI (reference sequence). V gave up 3 bases and J gave up 6 bases, with 17 bases separating them. The CDR3 totals 15 residues. The CDR3 DNA is TGTGCCAGCAGTTATCCCGACAGGCAAGGAGATGGCTACACCTTC. It specifies CASSYPDRQGDGYTF.